This T cell receptor (beta chain) was documented in a study of radiation and T cells in renal cell carcinoma. This CDR3 is built from 16 residues. Trimming removed 3 bases at V and 4 bases at J, with 15 bases between. Germline-derived CDR1 and CDR2 are MDHEN and SYDVKM. Sequenced by immunoSEQ multiplex PCR; TCRdb stores in-frame clones only, minus some. The repertoire consists of approximately 120,000 clones, with around 80% occurring once and the leading ten covering around 3%. The sample's time point: baseline pretreatment blood. Treatment here: 15 Gy SBRT to primary tumor, nephrectomy 4 weeks later. After SBRT, blood was collected at 2 and 4 weeks, plus baseline.

This clonotype was obtained from an older woman with renal cell carcinoma. The material sequenced was blood, taken from a patient whose treatment included radiotherapy and nephrectomy. V gene TRBV28 combines with J gene TRBJ2-2; perhaps TRBD1 as D (6 bases). The CDR3 DNA reads TGTGCCAGCAGTTTCGGCCTGGGGGCAGGCACCGGGGAGCTGTTTTTT. This encodes CASSFGLGAGTGELFF.